Each of the 24 T cell receptor beta chains below was sequenced from the same sample in a study of blood T cell repertoires in COVID-19. Profiled with immunoSEQ multiplex PCR; TCRdb holds only in-frame clones, not every one. The table records about 220,000 clones, around 84% of them present only once. The material sequenced was peripheral blood. These receptors all stem from a man aged 35 to 55 who had recovered from COVID-19.

The chain is built from TRBV30 and TRBJ1-5, with 7 bases identical to TRBD1. CDR3 size: 14 residues. With 3 bases clipped from V and 3 bases from J, the junction kept 5 bases outside the gene matches. Germline CDR1 reads GTSNPN; CDR2 reads SVGIG (reference sequence). Here the CDR3 reads CAWRKQGSNQPQHF. The DNA for the CDR3 is TGTGCCTGGAGAAAACAGGGGTCCAATCAGCCCCAGCATTTT.

The gene calls are TRBV27 and TRBJ2-7, with TRBD1 as a possible D gene (6 bases). CDR1 is MNHEY and CDR2 is SMNVEV in the germline V gene (reference sequence). The CDR3 has 13 amino acids. Trimming pared 4 bases from V and 4 bases from J, leaving 11 bases between. The CDR3 protein is CASSSQGRYEQYF. Written as DNA, the CDR3 is TGTGCCAGCAGTTCACAGGGTCGGTACGAGCAGTACTTC.

V is TRBV18 and J is TRBJ1-1, with TRBD1 as a possible D gene (5 bases). V lost 3 bases, J lost 4 bases, and 18 bases lay in between. This CDR3 spans 16 amino acids. Per germline, CDR1 KGHSH and CDR2 LQKENI. Written as DNA, the CDR3 is TGTGCCAGCTCACCGGGTCCGGATCGCAGGGCCACTGAAGCTTTCTTT. As protein: CASSPGPDRRATEAFF. Full variable domain (rest looked up from reference TRBV18 and TRBJ1-1): NAGVMQNPRHLVRRRGQEARLRCSPMKGHSHVYWYRQLPEEGLKFMVYLQKENIIDESGMPKERFSAEFPKEGPSILRIQQVVRGDSAAYFCASSPGPDRRATEAFFGQGTRLTVV.

The DNA for the CDR3 is TGTGCCAGCAGCCAAGACTGGACAGGGAGTGGCTACACCTTC. Its protein is CASSQDWTGSGYTF. The rearrangement joins TRBV14 to TRBJ1-2; the match to TRBD1 covers 8 bases. V was clipped by 0 bases and J by 7 bases; unmatched bases: 4. This CDR3 is 14 amino acids long. Germline CDR1 and CDR2: SGHDN and FVKESK.

V and J are TRBV28 and TRBJ1-4, with a tentative D call TRBD1 (5 bases). Germline lookup yields CDR1 MDHEN and CDR2 SYDVKM. V was cut by 4 bases and J by 4 bases, with 13 bases left in between. The CDR3 loop spans 15 amino acids. The CDR3 here is CASSSTDRNNEKLFF. The CDR3 DNA follows: TGTGCCAGCAGTTCCACCGACAGAAATAATGAAAAACTGTTTTTT.

V usage is TRBV19 and J usage is TRBJ2-1, with 9 bases lining up with TRBD2. CDR3 size: 14 residues. Trimming took 5 bases from V and 9 from J; bases not matched to a gene: 8. Germline V gene lookup returns CDR1 LNHDA and CDR2 SQIVND (reference sequence). The DNA for the CDR3 is TGTGCCAGTAGTCTGGGCGGGAGGGGTGGTGAGCAGTTCTTC. Its protein product is CASSLGGRGGEQFF.

J is TRBJ2-5 and V is TRBV10-3; no clear D gene. The V end was cut by 3 bases, the J end by 4 bases, with 9 bases between. The CDR3 sequence is 13 residues long. Germline V gives CDR1 ENHRY, CDR2 SYGVKD. The CDR3 nucleotides are TGTGCCATCAGTGAATCAGAAAGAGAGACCCAGTACTTC. It specifies CAISESERETQYF.

This chain uses TRBV10-3 with TRBJ2-1; 10 bases match TRBD2. The length of the CDR3 is 14 residues. The germline CDR1 and CDR2 sequences are ENHRY and SYGVKD. Germline trimming cut 11 bases from V and 6 bases from J; bases unmatched to any gene: 10. The DNA for the CDR3 is TGTGCCGCCAGCGGGGGGGCCCTACTCAATGAGCAGTTCTTC. Translation: CAASGGALLNEQFF.

This chain uses TRBV4-2 with TRBJ2-1; TRBD2 matches at 15 bases. The germline V gene encodes CDR1 LGHNA and CDR2 YNFKEQ. The CDR3 consists of 19 residues. Trimming removed 2 bases from V and 4 bases from J; junction bases left unmatched: 9. In DNA form, the CDR3 reads TGTGCCAGCAGCCAAACCGGGACTAGCGGGAGGCCACCTTACAATGAGCAGTTCTTC. Translated: CASSQTGTSGRPPYNEQFF.

The rearrangement uses TRBV3-1 (or the pseudogene TRBV3-2) and TRBJ1-2; possibly TRBD1 for D (6 bases). The CDR3 has 13 amino acids. Trimming removed 2 bases from V and 9 bases from J, with 13 bases in between. Germline-derived CDR1 and CDR2 are LGHDT and YNNKEL (reference sequence). For the CDR3, the DNA is TGTGCCAGCAGCCAAATTCAGGGGCTGCGCTACACCTTC. This codes for CASSQIQGLRYTF.

This chain links TRBV2 with TRBJ1-1; no firm D call. The CDR3 spans 11 residues. The V and J ends lost 3 bases and 7 bases respectively, with 6 bases between them. The germline V gene has CDR1 SNHLY and CDR2 FYNNEI. The CDR3 bases are TGTGCCAGCAGTGAGGAGGGTGAAGCTTTCTTT. Amino acid sequence: CASSEEGEAFF.

A single count supports this clone. The chain links TRBV5-1 to TRBJ1-1; D unresolved. Trimming left V 5 bases short and J 4 bases short, with 12 bases between. CDR1 and CDR2 from the germline V gene are SGHRS and YFSETQ. This CDR3 is 13 amino acids long. The CDR3 reads CASRSAGATEAFF. CDR3 nucleotide sequence: TGCGCCAGCAGGTCCGCAGGTGCCACTGAAGCTTTCTTT.

This clone was recorded only once. The chain recombines TRBV12-5 with TRBJ1-1, with TRBD1 as a possible D gene (6 bases). The length of the CDR3 is 15 residues. Germline CDR1 is LGHNT and CDR2 is FRNRAP. V shed 6 bases and J shed 0 bases, with 14 bases lying between them. CDR3 loop: CASGPKTGLNTEAFF. In DNA form, the CDR3 reads TGTGCTAGTGGACCGAAGACAGGATTGAACACTGAAGCTTTCTTT.

The chain employs TRBV3-1 (or the pseudogene TRBV3-2) and TRBJ2-3; tentatively, D is TRBD2 (6 bases). In germline, CDR1 is LGHDT, CDR2 YNNKEL (reference sequence). This CDR3 contains 18 residues. V was shortened by 0 bases and J by 0 bases, with 16 bases between the two germline ends. Here the CDR3 reads CASSQDFGRGRSTDTQYF. CDR3 DNA: TGTGCCAGCAGCCAAGATTTCGGTCGAGGGAGGAGCACAGATACGCAGTATTTT.

The V gene is TRBV29-1, the J gene TRBJ2-7, with TRBD1 as a possible D gene (6 bases). The CDR3 spans 16 residues. Trimming shortened V by 3 bases and J by 3 bases, and 21 bases separated the two germline ends. Per germline, CDR1 SQVTM and CDR2 ANQGSEA. The CDR3 spells CSVELPTGTLNYEQYF. The CDR3 region has the DNA TGCAGCGTTGAGTTACCTACAGGGACCCTTAACTACGAGCAGTACTTC.

This clone was observed once. V gene TRBV5-1 combines with J gene TRBJ1-6, with TRBD1 matching 7 bases. Trimming cost V 5 bases and J 7 bases; bases outside gene matches: 9. The CDR3 loop spans 15 amino acids. CDR1 and CDR2 (germline): SGHRS, YFSETQ. CDR3 DNA: TGCGCCAGCAGTCCGACAACAGGGGACAATTCACCCCTCCACTTT. Encoded protein: CASSPTTGDNSPLHF.

The chain joins TRBV5-4 to TRBJ1-2; D call uncertain. V lost 0 bases and J 2 bases, leaving 17 bases between the germline ends. The germline CDR1 and CDR2 sequences are SGHNT and YYREEE (reference sequence). The CDR3 is 17 residues long. The CDR3 bases are TGTGCCAGCAGCTTGGGCTACATTTCGACAACCAACTATGGCTACACCTTC. Protein: CASSLGYISTTNYGYTF. Full variable domain (outside the CDR3, taken from reference TRBV5-4 and TRBJ1-2): ETGVTQSPTHLIKTRGQQVTLRCSSQSGHNTVSWYQQALGQGPQFIFQYYREEENGRGNFPPRFSGLQFPNYSSELNVNALELDDSALYLCASSLGYISTTNYGYTFGSGTRLTVV.

The chain links TRBV11-3 to TRBJ2-7, with TRBD1 as a possible D gene (5 bases). CDR1 is SGHNT and CDR2 is YENEEA in the germline V gene. The V end was cut by 5 bases, the J end by 6 bases, with 14 bases between. The CDR3 is 13 amino acids. In DNA form, the CDR3 reads TGTGCCAGCAGCGGAAGGGGATGGGGCGAGCAGTACTTC. Its translation is CASSGRGWGEQYF.

This clone has just one count. This chain links TRBV10-3 with TRBJ1-6; D is ambiguous. Trimming pared 3 bases from V and 6 bases from J, leaving 9 bases between. This CDR3 spans 14 amino acids. Germline lookup yields CDR1 ENHRY and CDR2 SYGVKD. CDR3 bases: TGTGCCATCAGTGATGGACTTCTTAATTCACCCCTCCACTTT. Residues: CAISDGLLNSPLHF.

This clone was seen once. The chain uses TRBV4-1 and TRBJ2-3, with D tentatively TRBD1 (5 bases). Trimming left V 2 bases short and J 4 bases short, with 13 bases between. CDR1 and CDR2 (germline): MGHRA, YSYEKL. The CDR3 has 15 residues. The CDR3 loop is CASSQQGRLSDTQYF. The DNA of the CDR3 is TGCGCCAGCAGCCAACAGGGTAGGCTATCAGATACGCAGTATTTT.

This clone came up a few times. The V gene is TRBV19, the J gene TRBJ2-2; 11 bases align to TRBD1. Trimming at V came to 7 bases and at J to 7 bases, leaving 5 bases not matched to a gene. From germline, CDR1 is LNHDA and CDR2 SQIVND (reference sequence). The CDR3 contains 14 residues. The chain's CDR3 is CASTGQGAHGELFF. The DNA for the CDR3 is TGTGCCAGTACCGGACAGGGGGCCCACGGGGAGCTGTTTTTT.

The gene calls are TRBV7-2 and TRBJ1-5; D unresolved. The CDR3 sequence is 15 residues long. V was cut by 5 bases and J by 4 bases, with 15 bases left in between. Looked up from germline, CDR1 is SGHTA and CDR2 is FQGNSA. The CDR3 DNA is TGTGCCAGCAGCCAAACGGGGATGCATAATCAGCCCCAGCATTTT. This codes for CASSQTGMHNQPQHF.

The gene calls are TRBV5-1 and TRBJ2-1, with 9 bases fitting TRBD1. The CDR3 is 18 residues long. Trimming at V came to 0 bases and at J to 0 bases, leaving 7 bases not matched to a gene. Germline-derived CDR1 and CDR2 are SGHRS and YFSETQ. CDR3 sequence: CASSLAATGGSSYNEQFF. The CDR3 bases are TGCGCCAGCAGCTTGGCCGCGACAGGGGGATCCTCCTACAATGAGCAGTTCTTC.

V gene TRBV27 combines with J gene TRBJ1-1; TRBD1 agrees at 7 bases. Germline CDR1 is MNHEY and CDR2 is SMNVEV (reference sequence). V gave up 0 bases and J gave up 3 bases; unmatched junction bases: 7. CDR3 size: 16 residues. In DNA form, the CDR3 reads TGTGCCAGCAGTTTATCGCCCGTGGGACAGTACACTGAAGCTTTCTTT. Translated: CASSLSPVGQYTEAFF.